This TCR beta chain was observed in a study of CD8 T cells in Susac syndrome. Random hexamers were used to reverse transcribe roughly 0.45 to 1 ug of RNA. One entry per CDR3 protein, called by TCRdb with MiXCR from the immunoSEQ multiplex PCR reads. The sample carries about 200,000 distinct CDR3 sequences, approximately 95% recorded once. Sequencing of TCR beta covered CD8+ and CD4+ T cells obtained from blood. Healthy donors matched for age and sex were used as controls. Negative isolation yielded CD4+ and CD8+ T cells, and FACS enriched TEMRA cells. V shed 3 bases and J shed 3 bases, with 9 bases lying between them. This CDR3 comprises 13 residues. The germline V gene encodes CDR1 SQVTM and CDR2 ANQGSEA.

The clonotype comes from a human donor in good health. The sample consisted of CD4+ T cells from PBMCs. This rearrangement joins TRBV29-1 to TRBJ1-5, with D uncertain. The CDR3 loop reads CSVEENFNQPQHF. The CDR3 DNA sequence: TGCAGCGTTGAGGAAAACTTCAATCAGCCCCAGCATTTT.